This TCR beta chain was documented in a study of T cell changes during pregnancy in multiple sclerosis. Clones were sequenced by immunoSEQ multiplex PCR, and TCRdb holds only the in-frame ones, with some missing. The table records tens of thousands of clones, roughly 90% of them present only once. Germline V gene lookup returns CDR1 ENHRY and CDR2 SYGVKD. V gave up 6 bases and J gave up 7 bases; unmatched junction bases: 7. The CDR3 totals 14 residues. The chain carries TRBV10-3 and TRBJ2-1, with 9 bases lining up with TRBD1. Sample: peripheral blood, taken after pregnancy. The sequence came from a female donor with multiple sclerosis, enrolled in a pregnancy study. CDR3 coding DNA: TGTGCCATCAGGGGACAGGGAGGTAAGAATGAGCAGTTCTTC. Amino acids: CAIRGQGGKNEQFF.